This T cell receptor beta chain was sequenced in a study of cytomegalovirus exposure and HLA in healthy donors. 60 Vbeta and 13 Jbeta primers were used in PCR. Profiled with immunoSEQ multiplex PCR; TCRdb holds only in-frame clones, not every one. The data hold fewer than 200,000 clones, with roughly two thirds observed a single time. The sample was PBMCs. This receptor was identified in a woman under 40 in good health and CMV-seronegative.

The CDR3 here is CASSMDISTGELFF. CDR3 coding DNA: TGTGCCAGTAGTATGGACATCTCCACCGGGGAGCTGTTTTTT. The chain recombines TRBV19 with TRBJ2-2, with a possible D match to TRBD1 (5 bases). CDR1 is LNHDA and CDR2 is SQIVND in the germline V gene (reference sequence). The length of the CDR3 is 14 residues. The V gene lost 3 bases and the J gene lost 4 bases, with 9 bases spanning the gap.